The 22 T cell receptor beta chains listed next were all sequenced from one sample in a study of cytomegalovirus exposure and HLA in healthy donors (dated by TCRdb to the late 2010s). Library preparation used the immunoSEQ multiplex PCR assay. A mixture of 60 forward primers for TCR Vbeta segments and 13 reverse primers for TCR Jbeta segments was used in the multiplex PCR. As stored in TCRdb, this immuneACCESS dataset retains in-frame rearrangements with V and J assigned. A fraction of the clones does not appear; measured against another copy, unresolved V genes explain less than half of the discrepancy, and the remainder lacks a known reason. For this sample there are 150,000 to 200,000 clones; 65% to 70% appear just once. More than 9% of the sample is taken by the ten largest. The sample consisted of PBMCs. The receptor source for this set is a man aged 25-40 years in good health and CMV-seropositive.

In this sample, this clone turned up a few times. The chain has TRBV4-1 and TRBJ2-4, with TRBD2 identical over 11 bases. The CDR3 totals 18 residues. From germline, CDR1 is MGHRA and CDR2 YSYEKL. After removal of 3 bases from V and 1 base from J, the junction contained 8 bases not matched to a gene. The DNA for the CDR3 is TGCGCCAGCAGCCAGGAGCTAGCGGGAGGCTGGGCCAAAAACATTCAGTACTTC. Its protein is CASSQELAGGWAKNIQYF.

V is TRBV10-3 and J is TRBJ2-1; D perhaps matches TRBD1 (6 bases). V lost 8 bases and J lost 0, with 14 bases in between. The germline CDR1 and CDR2 sequences are ENHRY and SYGVKD. This CDR3 contains 15 residues. Written as DNA, the CDR3 is TGTGCCATCCCTCGGGACACGAGCTCCTACAATGAGCAGTTCTTC. This sequence encodes CAIPRDTSSYNEQFF.

The chain employs TRBV14 and TRBJ2-6; a weak D match, TRBD1 (5 bases). The V end was cut by 4 bases, the J end by 3 bases, with 19 bases between. The CDR3 sequence is 18 residues long. Germline-derived CDR1 and CDR2 are SGHDN and FVKESK. The CDR3 loop is CASSLLQAPPDGANVLTF. The CDR3 nucleotides read TGTGCCAGCAGCCTCCTACAGGCACCGCCCGATGGGGCCAACGTCCTGACTTTC.

The chain employs TRBV7-8 and TRBJ2-7, with a weak D call TRBD1 (6 bases). The CDR3 consists of 15 residues. Between the trimmed V and J ends, which lost 4 bases and 6 bases, there was a span of 19 bases. Per germline, CDR1 SGHVS and CDR2 FQNEAQ. In DNA, the CDR3 is TGTGCCAGCAGCTCGAACTCAGGGACATTCCGCGAGCAGTACTTC. The encoded protein is CASSSNSGTFREQYF. Full variable domain (outside the CDR3, taken from reference TRBV7-8 and TRBJ2-7): GAGVSQSPRYKVAKRGQDVALRCDPISGHVSLFWYQQALGQGPEFLTYFQNEAQLDKSGLPSDRFFAERPEGSVSTLKIQRTQQEDSAVYLCASSSNSGTFREQYFGPGTRLTVT.

This chain joins TRBV7-8 and TRBJ1-2, with D tentatively TRBD1 (5 bases). The length of the CDR3 is 15 residues. V was clipped by 5 bases and J by 2 bases, with 15 bases between them. Germline-derived CDR1 and CDR2 are SGHVS and FQNEAQ. This CDR3 reads CASSPGWAVNYGYTF. As DNA, the CDR3 is TGTGCCAGCAGCCCAGGGTGGGCGGTGAACTATGGCTACACCTTC.

The chain employs TRBV6-5 and TRBJ1-2; 10 nucleotides agree with TRBD1. Germline loops: CDR1 MNHEY, CDR2 SVGAGI. This CDR3 comprises 16 residues. The ends lost 0 bases at V and 10 bases at J; junction bases unmatched: 11. The CDR3 sequence is CASSYSILWGQGNYTF. The CDR3 DNA sequence: TGTGCCAGCAGTTACTCGATATTGTGGGGACAGGGGAACTACACCTTC.

The J gene is TRBJ1-2, the V gene TRBV5-8, with 7 bases that match TRBD1. The V segment lost 0 bases and the J segment 4 bases; nucleotides outside the gene matches: 3. The CDR3 is 14 amino acids. CDR1 is SGHTS, CDR2 YDEGEE, per germline. The CDR3 nucleotides read TGTGCCAGCAGCTTGGAGGGACAGATCTATGGCTACACCTTC. This translates into CASSLEGQIYGYTF.

J is TRBJ1-1 and V is TRBV7-9; D perhaps matches TRBD1 (6 bases). The CDR3 has 17 residues. V shed 5 bases and J shed 0 bases, with 19 bases lying between them. Per germline, CDR1 SEHNR and CDR2 FQNEAQ (reference sequence). The CDR3 loop is CASSPRGGASLNTEAFF. The CDR3 bases are TGTGCCAGCAGCCCTCGGGGGGGGGCGAGTCTGAACACTGAAGCTTTCTTT.

The table lists this clone with a few counts. V is TRBV15 and J is TRBJ1-5; D is possibly TRBD1 (5 bases). The ends were cut back, 0 bases at V and 6 bases at J, with 15 bases in the middle. Germline V gene data show CDR1 as LNHNV and CDR2 as YYDKDF (reference sequence). This CDR3 is built from 16 residues. The DNA for the CDR3 is TGTGCCACCAGCAGAGATTTGGGTTGGGGGGGTCAGCCCCAGCATTTT. Translation: CATSRDLGWGGQPQHF.

The chain couples TRBV4-1 to TRBJ2-5; 7 bases align to TRBD2. V trimming: 4 bases; J trimming: 1 base; junction bases outside the gene matches: 9. This CDR3 is built from 16 residues. Germline CDR1 reads MGHRA; CDR2 reads YSYEKL. The CDR3 bases are TGCGCCAGCAGCCCAGGGTGGGGAGGGCTCCAAGAGACCCAGTACTTC. Translation gives CASSPGWGGLQETQYF.

The chain links TRBV9 to TRBJ1-2; 7 bases line up with TRBD1. J was trimmed by 8 bases and V by 1 base; bases with no gene match: 8. This CDR3 has 14 amino acids. Germline lookup yields CDR1 SGDLS and CDR2 YYNGEE. Here the CDR3 DNA reads TGTGCCAGCAGCGTACTTGACAGGGATCGGGGCTACACCTTC. It encodes CASSVLDRDRGYTF.

The chain carries TRBV2 and TRBJ2-5; 7 nucleotides agree with TRBD1. Germline V gene data show CDR1 as SNHLY and CDR2 as FYNNEI. V was clipped by 10 bases and J by 5 bases; unmatched bases: 7. The CDR3 has 12 amino acids. CDR3 sequence (DNA): TGTGCCACCGTACAGGGGACGGAGACCCAGTACTTC. Protein: CATVQGTETQYF.

This clone showed up just once. The chain employs TRBV11-1 and TRBJ1-2; D call uncertain. Per germline, CDR1 SGHAT and CDR2 FQDESV (reference sequence). This CDR3 has 14 residues. Trimming removed 5 bases from V and 4 bases from J, with 14 bases in between. CDR3 sequence reads: CASSPEAGGYGYTF. CDR3 in DNA: TGTGCCAGCAGCCCGGAAGCGGGAGGCTATGGCTACACCTTC.

This chain joins TRBV10-3 and TRBJ2-5; D unresolved. Near its end, the DNA agrees better with TRBJ2-7, so the J call may be wrong. This CDR3 region has 13 residues. Germline V gene lookup returns CDR1 ENHRY and CDR2 SYGVKD. CDR3 in amino acids: CAISGKHSYEQYF. The CDR3 coding sequence is TGTGCCATCAGTGGCAAGCACTCCTACGAGCAGTACTTC.

The V call is TRBV9, the J call TRBJ2-5; maybe TRBD1 (7 bases). Germline V gene data show CDR1 as SGDLS and CDR2 as YYNGEE. Between the trimmed V and J ends, which lost 4 bases and 5 bases, there was a span of 21 bases. This CDR3 has 16 residues. The CDR3 bases are TGTGCCAGCAGCTTCATCGGAGGGACAGCGGTGGAGACCCAGTACTTC. Its translation is CASSFIGGTAVETQYF.

CDR3: CASSSGQTDSPLHF. The CDR3 DNA reads as TGCGCCAGCAGCTCGGGACAGACGGATTCACCCCTCCACTTT. J is TRBJ1-6 and V is TRBV5-1; 7 nucleotides match TRBD1. Per germline, CDR1 SGHRS and CDR2 YFSETQ. The CDR3 runs to 14 residues. V trimming: 3 bases; J trimming: 8 bases; junction bases outside the gene matches: 5. Looking up the rest from reference TRBV5-1 and TRBJ1-6 gives the full variable domain: KAGVTQTPRYLIKTRGQQVTLSCSPISGHRSVSWYQQTPGQGLQFLFEYFSETQRNKGNFPGRFSGRQFSNSRSEMNVSTLELGDSALYLCASSSGQTDSPLHFGNGTRLTVT.

This clone was seen a single time. The chain employs TRBV6-5 and TRBJ1-5; TRBD1 is a possible D gene (6 bases). Per the germline V gene, CDR1 is MNHEY and CDR2 is SVGAGI. V was shortened by 3 bases and J by 6 bases, with 12 bases between the two germline ends. The CDR3 sequence is 14 residues long. CDR3 in DNA: TGTGCCAGCAGTTATGACAGGTCGGGTCAGCCCCAGCATTTT. Its translation: CASSYDRSGQPQHF.

This rearrangement joins TRBV7-3 to TRBJ2-2, with D tentatively TRBD2 (5 bases). Germline V lookup: CDR1 SGHTA, CDR2 FQGTGA. The V and J ends lost 4 bases and 5 bases respectively, with 29 bases between them. This CDR3 has 20 amino acids. CDR3 bases: TGTGCCAGCAGCTCCGCCGCTACTAGTCAGACAACCCTAGCAACCGGGGAGCTGTTTTTT. This encodes CASSSAATSQTTLATGELFF.

V and J are TRBV5-1 and TRBJ2-1, with 11 bases lining up with TRBD1. Germline CDR1 is SGHRS and CDR2 is YFSETQ. The CDR3 loop spans 15 amino acids. V lost 4 bases and J lost 7; bases outside the gene matches: 7. The chain's CDR3 is CASSAGTGGSNEQFF. The CDR3 region has the DNA TGCGCCAGCAGCGCCGGGACAGGGGGTTCTAATGAGCAGTTCTTC.

The chain carries TRBV28 and TRBJ1-1; D is undetermined. The CDR3 runs to 13 residues. CDR1 is MDHEN, CDR2 SYDVKM, per germline. V dropped 8 bases and J dropped 0 bases, with 10 bases sitting between them. CDR3 nucleotide sequence: TGTGCCAGCTCCCCCACAATGAACACTGAAGCTTTCTTT. As protein: CASSPTMNTEAFF.

A remark on this clone: The limits of the CDR3 on the DNA are not certain, so only TCRdb's listed CDR3 is given. The gene calls are TRBV21-1 and TRBJ2-6; TRBD1, the table's D call, was not compared with the DNA. TRBV21-1 is assigned pseudogene status. The CDR3 length equals 21 residues, ends included. The CDR3 sequence: CASSKVGQGAASLSGANVLTF.

J is TRBJ1-1 and V is TRBV28; no definite D call. Per the germline V gene, CDR1 is MDHEN and CDR2 is SYDVKM. There are 15 residues in the CDR3. The ends were cut back, 3 bases at V and 1 base at J, with 12 bases in the middle. CDR3 amino acids: CASSFRPRGNTEAFF. CDR3 nucleotides: TGTGCCAGCAGTTTTAGACCACGGGGGAACACTGAAGCTTTCTTT. The entire variable domain, with the rest obtained from reference TRBV28 and TRBJ1-1, is as follows: DVKVTQSSRYLVKRTGEKVFLECVQDMDHENMFWYRQDPGLGLRLIYFSYDVKMKEKGDIPEGYSVSREKKERFSLILESASTNQTSMYLCASSFRPRGNTEAFFGQGTRLTVV.